This TCR beta chain was recovered during a study of technical replicates of blood from a few donors. V shed 7 bases and J shed 0 bases, with 9 bases lying between them. Per the germline V gene, CDR1 is SNHLY and CDR2 is FYNNEI. CDR3 length: 13 residues. Sequenced by immunoSEQ multiplex PCR; TCRdb stores in-frame clones only, minus some. The repertoire holds more than 70,000 clones, around 97% seen once, with around 0.2% in the top ten. The rearrangement links TRBV2 to TRBJ1-1, with D possibly being TRBD1 (6 bases). The receptor was derived from a human donor in good health. Sample: T cells isolated from PBMCs. The CDR3 nucleotides are TGTGCCAGCATTAGACAGGTGAACACTGAAGCTTTCTTT. Its protein product is CASIRQVNTEAFF.